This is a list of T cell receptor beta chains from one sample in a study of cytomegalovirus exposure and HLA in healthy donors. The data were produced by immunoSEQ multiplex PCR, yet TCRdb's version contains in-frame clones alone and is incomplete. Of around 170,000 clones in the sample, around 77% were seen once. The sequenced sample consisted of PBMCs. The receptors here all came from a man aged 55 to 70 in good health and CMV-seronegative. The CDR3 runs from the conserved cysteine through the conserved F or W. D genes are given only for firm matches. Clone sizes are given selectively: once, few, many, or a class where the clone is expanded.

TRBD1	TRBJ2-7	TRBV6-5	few	TGTGCCAGCACCCGACAGGGCCCCTCCTACGAGCAGTACTTC	CASTRQGPSYEQYF
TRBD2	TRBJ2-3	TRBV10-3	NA	TGTGCCATCAGTGATTCGCCCGGGGGGACAGATACGCAGTATTTT	CAISDSPGGTDTQYF
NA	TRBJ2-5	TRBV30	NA	TGTGCCTGGAGTCCGGGAGTTCTCCAGTACTTC	CAWSPGVLQYF
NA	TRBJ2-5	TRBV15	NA	TGTGCCACCAGCAGCTTCCAGGGGCCTCAAGAGACCCAGTACTTC	CATSSFQGPQETQYF
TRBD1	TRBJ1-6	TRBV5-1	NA	TGCGCCAGCAGCTTCGGACAGGCCTATAATTCACCCCTCCACTTT	CASSFGQAYNSPLHF
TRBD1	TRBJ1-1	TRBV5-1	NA	TGCGCCAGCAGCTTGGGACAGGGGAGCACTGAAGCTTTCTTT	CASSLGQGSTEAFF
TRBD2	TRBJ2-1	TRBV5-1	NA	TGCGCCAGCAGCTTGGCACTAGCGGGAGACGGTGAGCAGTTCTTC	CASSLALAGDGEQFF
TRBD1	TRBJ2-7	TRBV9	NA	TGTGCCAGCAGCGTAGCAGGCGACAGGGACTACGAGCAGTACTTC	CASSVAGDRDYEQYF
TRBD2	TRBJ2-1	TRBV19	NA	TGTGCCAGTAGTCCAAGAGCGGGAGTTTCTGGTGACAATGAGCAGTTCTTC	CASSPRAGVSGDNEQFF
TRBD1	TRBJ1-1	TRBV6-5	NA	TGTGCCAGCCGACTAACGACTGGACAGGGTGAGACAGCTTTCTTT	CASRLTTGQGETAFF
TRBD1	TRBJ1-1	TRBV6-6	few	TGTGCCAGCAGCATACAGGGGCCGAACACTGAAGCTTTCTTT	CASSIQGPNTEAFF
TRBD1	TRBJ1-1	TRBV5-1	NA	TGCGCCAGCAGCCAAGGGACAGGGTCGGGCACTGAAGCTTTCTTT	CASSQGTGSGTEAFF
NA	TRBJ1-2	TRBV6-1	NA	TGTGCCAGCAGTGAAGGAGCCCTTGGCTACACCTTC	CASSEGALGYTF
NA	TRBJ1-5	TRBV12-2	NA	TGTGCAAGTCGCTTAGGGGGAGGCCCCTATCAGCCCCAGCATTTT	CASRLGGGPYQPQHF
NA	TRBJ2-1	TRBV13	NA	TGTGCCAGCAGCTTACGAGGCAATGAGCAGTTCTTC	CASSLRGNEQFF
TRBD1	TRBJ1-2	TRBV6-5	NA	TGTGCCAGCAGGGACAGGGGAAACTATGGCTACACCTTC	CASRDRGNYGYTF
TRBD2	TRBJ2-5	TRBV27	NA	TGTGCCAGCAGGGCTAGCGGAGTCCAAGAGACCCAGTACTTC	CASRASGVQETQYF
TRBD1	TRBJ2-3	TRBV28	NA	TGTGCCAGCAGTTACCAGGGGGCCGCAGATACGCAGTATTTT	CASSYQGAADTQYF
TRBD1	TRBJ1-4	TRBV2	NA	TGTGCCAGCAGTGCGGGACAGGGGGATGAAAAACTGTTTTTT	CASSAGQGDEKLFF
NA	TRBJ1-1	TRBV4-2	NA	TGTGCCAGCAGCCAAGACTTGCACGGGTCTCTTACGAACACTGAAGCTTTCTTT	CASSQDLHGSLTNTEAFF
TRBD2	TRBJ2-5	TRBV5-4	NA	TGTGCCAGCAGCTTGCGGGGGGGGCACGAGACCCAGTACTTC	CASSLRGGHETQYF
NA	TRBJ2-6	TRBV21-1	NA	TGTGCCAGCAGTCATAGCGGGAGCGCGGGGGCCAACGTCCTGACTTTC	CASSHSGSAGANVLTF
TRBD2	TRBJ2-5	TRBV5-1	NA	TGCGCCAGCAGCTCACTAGCGGGGGGGCGAGAGACCCAGTACTTC	CASSSLAGGRETQYF
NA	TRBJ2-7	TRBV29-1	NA	TGCAGCGTTGAAGCCGGGAGCGACGAGCAGTACTTC	CSVEAGSDEQYF
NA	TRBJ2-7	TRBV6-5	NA	TGTGCCAGCAGTAATTCCGGGACACCCCTCGAGCAGTACTTC	CASSNSGTPLEQYF
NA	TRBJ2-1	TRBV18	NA	TGTGCCAGCTCACTCAAACATAGCGATGAGCAGTTCTTC	CASSLKHSDEQFF
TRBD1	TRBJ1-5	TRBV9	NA	TGTGCCAGCAGCGTACCGGGACAGGGGCTCCCCGCAAGAAATCAGCCCCAGCATTTT	CASSVPGQGLPARNQPQHF
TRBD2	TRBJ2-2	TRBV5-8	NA	TGTGCCAGCAGCTTTCCTCGCGGGAGAAACGGGGAGCTGTTTTTT	CASSFPRGRNGELFF
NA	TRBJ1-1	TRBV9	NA	TGTGCCAGCAGTCGAGGCGGGTTTACCACTGAAGCTTTCTTT	CASSRGGFTTEAFF
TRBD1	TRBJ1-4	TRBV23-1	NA	TGCGCCAGCAGTCATCCGGACAGGGGGGGAACTAATGAAAAACTGTTTTTT	CASSHPDRGGTNEKLFF
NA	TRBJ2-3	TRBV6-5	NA	TGTGCCAGCCGCCGGGACATCTTAATCACAGATACGCAGTATTTT	CASRRDILITDTQYF
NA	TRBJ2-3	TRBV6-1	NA	TGTGCCAGCGGTGAGGCGGGGAGGACAGATACGCAGTATTTT	CASGEAGRTDTQYF
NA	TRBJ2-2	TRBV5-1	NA	TGCGCCAGCAGCATAAAACCAGAAGACAGCTCGAACACCGGGGAGCTGTTTTTT	CASSIKPEDSSNTGELFF
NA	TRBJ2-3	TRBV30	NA	TGTGCCTGGAGGATTAGCGTGAGTACGCAGTATTTT	CAWRISVSTQYF
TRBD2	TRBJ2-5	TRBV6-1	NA	TGTGCCAGCCATTTAGCGGGAGCGGAAACCCAGTACTTC	CASHLAGAETQYF
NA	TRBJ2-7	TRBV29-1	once	TGCAGCGCTGGGGGTGGGGCAGGGGAGGGGTACGAGCAGTACTTC	CSAGGGAGEGYEQYF
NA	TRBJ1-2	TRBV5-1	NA	TGCGCCAGCAGCTCGTCACAGGGTTATCGTGGCTACACCTTC	CASSSSQGYRGYTF
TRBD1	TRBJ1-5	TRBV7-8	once	TGTGCCAGCAGCGCGGGACAGGGCCGTAGCAATCAGCCCCAGCATTTT	CASSAGQGRSNQPQHF
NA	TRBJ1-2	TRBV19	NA	TGTGCCAGTAGTTTGGCCGTTTTTGACTATGGCTACACCTTC	CASSLAVFDYGYTF
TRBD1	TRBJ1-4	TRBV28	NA	TGTGCCAGCAGTAAACAGGGGATCAACGAAAAACTGTTTTTT	CASSKQGINEKLFF
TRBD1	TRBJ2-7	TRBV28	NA	TGTGCCAGCAGTTTTGGTCGGGGACAGGGTTCCTACGAGCAGTACTTC	CASSFGRGQGSYEQYF
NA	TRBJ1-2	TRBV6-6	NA	TGTGCCAGCAGTTACCGCCCAGATCCTAACTATGGCTACACCTTC	CASSYRPDPNYGYTF
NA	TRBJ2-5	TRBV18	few	TGTGCCAGCTCACCAGGGAGACAAGAGACCCAGTACTTC	CASSPGRQETQYF
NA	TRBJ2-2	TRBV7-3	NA	TGTGCCAGCAGCTACACCGGGACTCTGGACACCGGGGAGCTGTTTTTT	CASSYTGTLDTGELFF